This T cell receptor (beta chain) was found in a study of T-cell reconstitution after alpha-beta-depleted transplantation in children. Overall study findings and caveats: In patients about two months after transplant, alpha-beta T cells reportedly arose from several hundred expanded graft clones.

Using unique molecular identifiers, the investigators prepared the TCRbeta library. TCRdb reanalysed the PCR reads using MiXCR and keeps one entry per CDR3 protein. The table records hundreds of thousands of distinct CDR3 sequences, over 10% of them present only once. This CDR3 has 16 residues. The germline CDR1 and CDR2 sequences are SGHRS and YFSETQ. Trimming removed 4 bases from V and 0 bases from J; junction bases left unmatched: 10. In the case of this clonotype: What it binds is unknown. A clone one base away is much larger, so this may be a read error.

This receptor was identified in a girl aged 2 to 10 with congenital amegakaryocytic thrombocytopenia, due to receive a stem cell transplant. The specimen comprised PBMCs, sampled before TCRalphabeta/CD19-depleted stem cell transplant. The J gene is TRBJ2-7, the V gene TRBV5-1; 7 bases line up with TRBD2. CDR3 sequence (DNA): TGCGCCAGCAGCGCCACTACCGGGAGGAGCTCCTACGAGCAGTACTTC. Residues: CASSATTGRSSYEQYF. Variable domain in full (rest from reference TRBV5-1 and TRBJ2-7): KAGVTQTPRYLIKTRGQQVTLSCSPISGHRSVSWYQQTPGQGLQFLFEYFSETQRNKGNFPGRFSGRQFSNSRSEMNVSTLELGDSALYLCASSATTGRSSYEQYFGPGTRLTVT.